Described below is a single T cell receptor beta chain sequence and its context. Its antigen remains unidentified. Despite likely unrecorded immune exposures, the donors were nominally healthy at the time of sampling. CDR3 length: 14 amino acids. Per the germline V gene, CDR1 is MDHEN and CDR2 is SYDVKM. Trimming cost V 6 bases and J 0 bases, with 10 bases left between them. Primers: 60 Vbeta forward and 13 Jbeta reverse. Clones were read by immunoSEQ multiplex PCR, and TCRdb kept only the in-frame ones, dropping some. The sample yields over 100,000 clones, of which the top ten take up 5.5% to 8%. These data belong to a study of cytomegalovirus exposure and HLA in healthy donors. Study-wide points: Relative to the approximately 680-donor mean, N-insertions were reportedly fewer in an Asian-associated ancestry cluster in a later analysis. In a later analysis, DRB1 alleles had the most associated TCRs; HLA-C alleles the fewest. Across donors, sequencing depth was assumed by presence/absence analyses to be roughly uniform.

The source is a man in his forties in good health and CMV-seropositive. The rearrangement links TRBV28 to TRBJ2-3; no clear D. Sequenced input: PBMCs. CDR3 region: CASSPLRSTDTQYF. The CDR3 DNA follows: TGTGCCAGCAGCCCTCTCCGGAGCACAGATACGCAGTATTTT.